This T cell receptor (beta chain) was recovered during a study of glioma-infiltrating T cells. Study observations and caveats: Tissue and blood shared very few CDR3 sequences.

CDR3 length: 16 residues. The germline V gene has CDR1 MGHRA and CDR2 YSYEKL. V was pared by 1 base and J by 4 bases, with 15 bases between. The iRepertoire nested amplicon-rescue multiplex PCR amplified TCR alpha and beta CDR3s from RNA. TCRdb called the multiplex PCR reads again in MiXCR, with one record for every CDR3 protein. The data show roughly 200,000 distinct CDR3 sequences, roughly 45% seen once. This clonotype was seen only a few times. Its antigen is currently unknown. This sequence joins TRBV4-1 and TRBJ2-3, with unresolved D. Sequenced: glioma tissue, nonneoplastic brain tissue, or PBMCs (not recorded which). This TCR was sampled from a human donor with low-grade glioma or glioblastoma, undergoing nonglioma brain surgery, or in good health (not recorded which). The CDR3, as DNA: TGCGCCAGCAGCCAAGCCCCGGCGCCCGGACCAGATACGCAGTATTTT. It translates to CASSQAPAPGPDTQYF.